The clone carrying this T cell receptor beta chain was recorded only once. The data originate from a study of blood T cell repertoires in COVID-19. Study as a whole: Samples taken during acute and convalescent COVID-19 were collected in the United States, Italy and Spain. PBMCs, B-cell-depleted T cells, or T cells were the source of the cDNA or gDNA that made up the material.

Libraries were prepared by immunoSEQ multiplex PCR; TCRdb keeps only in-frame clonotypes and omits some of them. Counted here are around 250,000 clones, around 81% occurring once; the ten biggest clones make up under 5%. The length of the CDR3 is 14 residues. Germline CDR1 reads GTSNPN; CDR2 reads SVGIG (reference sequence). V shed 5 bases and J 4 bases; nucleotides not matched to a gene: 6. This receptor was obtained from a man over 45 with active or convalescent COVID-19. The V and J genes are TRBV30 and TRBJ2-2, with TRBD1 identical over 8 bases. The specimen sequenced was peripheral blood. In nucleotides, the CDR3 is TGTGCCTGGGCTGGACAGGGTTCCACCGGGGAGCTGTTTTTT. This translates into CAWAGQGSTGELFF.